Below, 25 T cell receptor beta chains from the same sample are listed, as sequenced in a study of brain T cells in children with intractable seizures (dated by TCRdb to the early 2020s). The sample's time point label is to be understood as: blood from clinic visit 5 months post-surgery; TSC patient then seizure free. Libraries were constructed by the immunoSEQ multiplex PCR assay. Sourced from immuneACCESS, this table was stored by TCRdb with only in-frame sequences that have V and J called. A share of the clones is absent; for the studies checked, an unresolved V gene accounts for under half, and the remainder has no known explanation. Here the sample has hundreds of thousands of clones; 85% to 95% occur a single time. The ten top clones hold 4.5% to 7% of the sample. Sample: peripheral blood, taken about 5 months after surgery. The source of these receptors is a boy less than two years old with tuberous sclerosis and intractable seizures.

V and J are TRBV7-9 and TRBJ2-5, with D hard to call. Trimming removed 2 bases from V and 2 bases from J, with 12 bases in between. In germline, CDR1 is SEHNR, CDR2 FQNEAQ (reference sequence). This CDR3 has 15 residues. For the CDR3, the DNA is TGTGCCAGCAGCTTAAAAGTGATTGGTCAAGAGACCCAGTACTTC. Encoded protein: CASSLKVIGQETQYF.

This sequence joins TRBV30 and TRBJ1-6, with 9 bases lining up with TRBD1. In germline, CDR1 is GTSNPN, CDR2 SVGIG (reference sequence). V gave up 4 bases and J gave up 7 bases; unmatched junction bases: 5. There are 14 residues in the CDR3. CDR3 DNA: TGTGCCTGGAACCGGGACAGGGTAAATTCACCCCTCCACTTT. Translation: CAWNRDRVNSPLHF.

The rearrangement uses TRBV12-5 and TRBJ1-1; TRBD1 might be the D (6 bases). Per the germline V gene, CDR1 is LGHNT and CDR2 is FRNRAP. V was cut by 5 bases and J by 1 base, with 8 bases left in between. The CDR3 runs 13 residues. The CDR3 loop is CASGLQGNTEAFF. The CDR3 DNA sequence: TGTGCTAGTGGTCTACAGGGGAACACTGAAGCTTTCTTT.

This chain joins TRBV14 and TRBJ2-7; 8 bases align to TRBD2. V lost 0 bases to trimming and J lost 7 bases; unmatched junction nucleotides: 11. Germline V gene data show CDR1 as SGHDN and CDR2 as FVKESK. This CDR3 contains 16 residues. The CDR3 loop is CASSQDLSGSRWEQYF. The CDR3 DNA is TGTGCCAGCAGCCAAGATTTAAGCGGGAGTAGATGGGAGCAGTACTTC.

The rearrangement uses TRBV6-6 and TRBJ1-1, with 7 bases aligning to TRBD1. Germline V gene sequence: CDR1 MNHNY, CDR2 SVGAGI (reference sequence). J was trimmed by 6 bases and V by 7 bases; bases with no gene match: 2. The CDR3 has 11 residues. CDR3 coding DNA: TGTGCCAGCAACAGGGGCGCTGAAGCTTTCTTT. This encodes CASNRGAEAFF.

The chain employs TRBV2 and TRBJ2-7; tentatively, D is TRBD1 (5 bases). The germline gives CDR1 SNHLY, CDR2 FYNNEI. V dropped 1 base and J dropped 0 bases, with 13 bases sitting between them. This CDR3 comprises 16 residues. In DNA, the CDR3 is TGTGCCAGCAGTGAAGGGCCAGGGCTAAGCTCCTACGAGCAGTACTTC. Protein product: CASSEGPGLSSYEQYF.

The rearrangement joins TRBV19 to TRBJ2-3, with 8 bases fitting TRBD2. The CDR3 is 14 residues long. Unmatched junction bases numbered 5, after V lost 5 bases and J lost 4 bases. The V gene's germline CDR1 is LNHDA and CDR2 SQIVND (reference sequence). CDR3 coding DNA: TGTGCCAGTAGTGTACGGGGGGGGGCAGATACGCAGTATTTT. Translating it yields CASSVRGGADTQYF.

V gene TRBV5-1 combines with J gene TRBJ2-2, with 11 positions matching TRBD2. The germline CDR1 and CDR2 sequences are SGHRS and YFSETQ. The junction had 9 bases not matched to a gene; V was cut back by 5 bases and J by 3 bases. The CDR3 has 17 residues. DNA for the CDR3: TGCGCCAGCAGTGTGAGGACTAGCGGGCATTACACCGGGGAGCTGTTTTTT. Translated, it gives CASSVRTSGHYTGELFF.

The chain couples TRBV25-1 to TRBJ2-7; no firm D call. CDR1 is MGHDK and CDR2 is SYGVNS in the germline V gene. V was trimmed by 2 bases and J by 1 base, leaving 9 bases between them. The CDR3 loop spans 14 amino acids. Written as DNA, the CDR3 is TGTGCCAGCAGTGAAGGCATCGGATCCTACGAGCAGTACTTC. This translates into CASSEGIGSYEQYF.

This rearrangement joins TRBV28 to TRBJ1-2; D is uncertain. Germline-derived CDR1 and CDR2 are MDHEN and SYDVKM. The CDR3 spans 13 residues. V shed 6 bases and J shed 0 bases, with 8 bases lying between them. CDR3 amino acids: CASSQTSNYGYTF. The CDR3 DNA reads TGTGCCAGCAGCCAGACTTCTAACTATGGCTACACCTTC.

The chain uses TRBV7-9 and TRBJ2-5, with D tentatively TRBD2 (6 bases). The CDR3 totals 14 residues. Trimming took 5 bases from V and 1 from J, leaving 11 bases between them. The germline gives CDR1 SEHNR, CDR2 FQNEAQ (reference sequence). CDR3 in amino acids: CASSHPGVQETQYF. As DNA, the CDR3 is TGTGCCAGCAGCCATCCGGGGGTCCAAGAGACCCAGTACTTC. Full variable domain (missing parts from reference TRBV7-9 and TRBJ2-5): DTGVSQNPRHKITKRGQNVTFRCDPISEHNRLYWYRQTLGQGPEFLTYFQNEAQLEKSRLLSDRFSAERPKGSFSTLEIQRTEQGDSAMYLCASSHPGVQETQYFGPGTRLLVL.

As concerns this clone: Within the sample, other DNA sequences also encode this same CDR3. V gene TRBV2 combines with J gene TRBJ2-7; no firm D call. This CDR3 is built from 10 residues. Germline lookup yields CDR1 SNHLY and CDR2 FYNNEI. Trimming removed 5 bases from V and 4 bases from J, with 3 bases in between. The CDR3, as DNA: TGTGCCAGCAGTCGGTACGAGCAGTACTTC. Amino acids: CASSRYEQYF. Variable domain in full (rest from reference TRBV2 and TRBJ2-7): EPEVTQTPSHQVTQMGQEVILRCVPISNHLYFYWYRQILGQKVEFLVSFYNNEISEKSEIFDDQFSVERPDGSNFTLKIRSTKLEDSAMYFCASSRYEQYFGPGTRLTVT.

This clone was observed a handful of times. The J gene is TRBJ1-1, the V gene TRBV2, with TRBD1 as a possible D gene (5 bases). V was cut by 2 bases and J by 5 bases, with 18 bases left in between. The germline CDR1 and CDR2 sequences are SNHLY and FYNNEI. The CDR3 totals 16 residues. The CDR3 sequence is CASSEFPPIEGTEAFF. The CDR3 DNA reads as TGTGCCAGCAGTGAATTCCCCCCCATCGAGGGGACTGAAGCTTTCTTT.

This chain uses TRBV30 with TRBJ2-7, with TRBD1 as a possible D gene (6 bases). With 2 bases removed from V and 6 bases from J, the gap between germline ends came to 14 bases. The germline V gene encodes CDR1 GTSNPN and CDR2 SVGIG (reference sequence). The CDR3 runs to 13 residues. The CDR3 here is CAWSLTGPGEQYF. CDR3 nucleotides: TGTGCCTGGAGTTTGACAGGCCCTGGCGAGCAGTACTTC.

The chain is built from TRBV11-3 and TRBJ1-1, with D hard to call. Germline assignment: CDR1 SGHNT and CDR2 YENEEA. The CDR3 is made up of 13 amino acids. Trimming took off 5 bases at V and 3 bases at J, with 10 bases between the two ends. Here the CDR3 DNA reads TGTGCCAGCAGCCCATTAGGGCACACTGAAGCTTTCTTT. Amino acid sequence: CASSPLGHTEAFF. Full variable domain (outside the CDR3, taken from reference TRBV11-3 and TRBJ1-1): EAGVVQSPRYKIIEKKQPVAFWCNPISGHNTLYWYLQNLGQGPELLIRYENEEAVDDSQLPKDRFSAERLKGVDSTLKIQPAELGDSAVYLCASSPLGHTEAFFGQGTRLTVV.

The chain couples TRBV7-9 to TRBJ2-1; tentative D call: TRBD2 (5 bases). CDR1 is SEHNR and CDR2 is FQNEAQ in the germline V gene (reference sequence). The V gene lost 5 bases and the J gene lost 0 bases, with 11 bases spanning the gap. The CDR3 is 15 residues long. The DNA for the CDR3 is TGTGCCAGCAGCGGTCAGCGGAGCTCCTACAATGAGCAGTTCTTC. Translation: CASSGQRSSYNEQFF.

The V call is TRBV4-1, the J call TRBJ1-1; the D gene is possibly TRBD1 (6 bases). Germline CDR1 MGHRA, CDR2 YSYEKL. V lost 2 bases, J lost 4 bases, and 14 bases lay in between. The CDR3 contains 15 residues. CDR3 DNA: TGCGCCAGCAGCCAACTTCAGGGGTCCTTCACTGAAGCTTTCTTT. This translates into CASSQLQGSFTEAFF.

This chain links TRBV6-6 with TRBJ2-3, with D unresolved. Germline V gene sequence: CDR1 MNHNY, CDR2 SVGAGI (reference sequence). Trimming took 5 bases from V and 5 from J, leaving 8 bases between them. CDR3 size: 12 residues. The CDR3 spells CASSPTEDTQYF. The CDR3 nucleotides read TGTGCCAGCAGTCCGACGGAAGATACGCAGTATTTT.

The V gene is TRBV6-5, the J gene TRBJ2-5; no definite D call. The germline gives CDR1 MNHEY, CDR2 SVGAGI. The V gene lost 8 bases and the J gene lost 1 base, with 17 bases spanning the gap. The length of the CDR3 is 15 residues. CDR3 sequence: CASSLGPRVQETQYF. The CDR3 bases are TGTGCCAGCTCCCTGGGTCCCCGGGTCCAAGAGACCCAGTACTTC.

The chain joins TRBV18 to TRBJ2-1, with D unresolved. The germline V gene has CDR1 KGHSH and CDR2 LQKENI. V lost 1 base and J 9 bases, leaving 19 bases between the germline ends. The CDR3 covers 16 residues. CDR3 loop: CASSPLRQRWMREQFF. The DNA of the CDR3 is TGTGCCAGCTCACCACTCCGCCAACGTTGGATGCGTGAGCAGTTCTTC.

The chain uses TRBV6-1 and TRBJ2-4; no reliable D call. CDR3 size: 18 residues. The V gene's germline CDR1 is MNHNS and CDR2 SASEGT. Trimming stripped 0 bases from V and 0 bases from J, with 15 bases between. CDR3 DNA: TGTGCCAGCAGTGAAGCGCCTGGCAGGTTCTTAGCCAAAAACATTCAGTACTTC. Translation: CASSEAPGRFLAKNIQYF.

This sequence joins TRBV11-2 and TRBJ2-7, with 10 bases fitting TRBD1. From germline, CDR1 is SGHAT and CDR2 FQNNGV. Losses at the gene ends were 2 bases for V and 2 bases for J; bases not matched to a gene: 6. The CDR3 loop spans 16 amino acids. The CDR3 DNA is TGTGCCAGCAGCTTATACCGGGACAGGGGACCCTACGAGCAGTACTTC. It specifies CASSLYRDRGPYEQYF.

The rearrangement uses TRBV27 and TRBJ2-7; 8 nucleotides line up with TRBD1. Trimming cost V 4 bases and J 5 bases; bases outside gene matches: 10. The CDR3 runs 15 residues. The V gene's germline CDR1 is MNHEY and CDR2 SMNVEV (reference sequence). CDR3 DNA: TGTGCCAGCAGTTCCGTCGGACAGGGTAAAAACGAGCAGTACTTC. The encoded protein is CASSSVGQGKNEQYF.

This chain uses TRBV2 with TRBJ2-1; 7 bases map to TRBD2. Germline V CDR1 and CDR2: SNHLY, FYNNEI. This CDR3 has 13 residues. V was clipped by 6 bases and J by 5 bases; unmatched bases: 4. CDR3 in DNA: TGTGCCAGCAGCGCCGGGACTAACAATGAGCAGTTCTTC. Its translation is CASSAGTNNEQFF.

This clone was recorded only once. This rearrangement joins TRBV7-9 to TRBJ2-7; D ambiguous. Trimming shortened V by 1 base and J by 3 bases, and 10 bases separated the two germline ends. From germline, CDR1 is SEHNR and CDR2 FQNEAQ (reference sequence). The CDR3 loop spans 14 amino acids. CDR3 DNA sequence: TGTGCCAGCAGCTTAGTCTCCCTAAGCTACGAGCAGTACTTC. Translation gives CASSLVSLSYEQYF.